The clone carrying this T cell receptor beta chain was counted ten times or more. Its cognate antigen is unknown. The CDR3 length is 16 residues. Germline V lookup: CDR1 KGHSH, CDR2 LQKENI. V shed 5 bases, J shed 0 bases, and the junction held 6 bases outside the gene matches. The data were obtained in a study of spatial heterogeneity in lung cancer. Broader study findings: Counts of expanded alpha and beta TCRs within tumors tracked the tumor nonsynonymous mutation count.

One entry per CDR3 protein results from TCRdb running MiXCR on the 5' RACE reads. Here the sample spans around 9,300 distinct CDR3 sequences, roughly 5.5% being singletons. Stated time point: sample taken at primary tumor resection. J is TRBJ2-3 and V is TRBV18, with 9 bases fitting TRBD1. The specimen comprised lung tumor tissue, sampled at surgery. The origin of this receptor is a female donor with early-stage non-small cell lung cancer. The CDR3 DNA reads TGTGCCAGCTCAACCTCCGGGACAGGGAGCACAGATACGCAGTATTTT. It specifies CASSTSGTGSTDTQYF.